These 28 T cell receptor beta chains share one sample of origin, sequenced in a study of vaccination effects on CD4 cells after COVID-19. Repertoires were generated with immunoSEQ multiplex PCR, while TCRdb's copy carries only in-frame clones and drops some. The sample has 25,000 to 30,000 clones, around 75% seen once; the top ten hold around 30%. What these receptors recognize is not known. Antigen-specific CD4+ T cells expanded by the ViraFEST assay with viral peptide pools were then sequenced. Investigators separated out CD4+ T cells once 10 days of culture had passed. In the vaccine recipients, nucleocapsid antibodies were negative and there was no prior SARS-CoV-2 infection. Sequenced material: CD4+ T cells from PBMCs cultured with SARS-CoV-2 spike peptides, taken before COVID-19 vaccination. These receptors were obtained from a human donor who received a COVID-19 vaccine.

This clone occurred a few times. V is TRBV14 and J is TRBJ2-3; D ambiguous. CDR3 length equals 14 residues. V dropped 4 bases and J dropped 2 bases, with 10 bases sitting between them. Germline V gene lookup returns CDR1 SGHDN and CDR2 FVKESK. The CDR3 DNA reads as TGTGCCAGCAGCCCCGTCCATCTCACAGATACGCAGTATTTT. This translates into CASSPVHLTDTQYF.

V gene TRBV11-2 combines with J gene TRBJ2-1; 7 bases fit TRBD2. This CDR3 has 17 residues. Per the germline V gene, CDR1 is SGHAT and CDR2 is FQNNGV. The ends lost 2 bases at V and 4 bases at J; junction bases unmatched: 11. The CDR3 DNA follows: TGTGCCAGCAGCTTAAATGAGTGGTGGCGGGGGTACAATGAGCAGTTCTTC. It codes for CASSLNEWWRGYNEQFF.

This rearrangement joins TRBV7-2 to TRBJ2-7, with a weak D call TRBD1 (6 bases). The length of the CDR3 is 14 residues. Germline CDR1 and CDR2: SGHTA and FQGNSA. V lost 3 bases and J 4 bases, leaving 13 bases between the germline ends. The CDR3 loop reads CASSLNRASYEQYF. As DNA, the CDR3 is TGTGCCAGCAGCTTGAACAGGGCCTCTTACGAGCAGTACTTC.

As DNA, the CDR3 is TGCGCCAGCAGCAAATCAATTACCGCCGGGACAGGGAATAATGAGCAGTTCTTC. Protein sequence: CASSKSITAGTGNNEQFF. V is TRBV5-1 and J is TRBJ2-1, with 9 bases matching TRBD1. Per the germline V gene, CDR1 is SGHRS and CDR2 is YFSETQ. After removal of 4 bases from V and 7 bases from J, the junction contained 18 bases not matched to a gene. CDR3 size: 18 residues.

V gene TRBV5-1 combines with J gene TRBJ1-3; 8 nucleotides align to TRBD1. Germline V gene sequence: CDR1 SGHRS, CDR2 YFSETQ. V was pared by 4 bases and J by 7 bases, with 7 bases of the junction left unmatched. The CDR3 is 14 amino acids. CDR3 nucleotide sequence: TGCGCCAGCAGCGAGCAGGGGGCGCAGAACACCATATATTTT. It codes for CASSEQGAQNTIYF.

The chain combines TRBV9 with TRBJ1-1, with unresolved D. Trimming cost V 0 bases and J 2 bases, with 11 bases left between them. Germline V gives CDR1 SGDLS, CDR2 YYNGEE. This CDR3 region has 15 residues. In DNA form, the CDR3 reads TGTGCCAGCAGCGTAGATCCCGGCGCAAACACTGAAGCTTTCTTT. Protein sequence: CASSVDPGANTEAFF.

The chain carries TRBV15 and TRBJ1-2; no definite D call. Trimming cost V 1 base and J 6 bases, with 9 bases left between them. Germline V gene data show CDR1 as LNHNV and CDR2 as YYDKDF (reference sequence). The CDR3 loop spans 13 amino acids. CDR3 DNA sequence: TGTGCCACCAGCAGAGTGGCACATCATGGCTACACCTTC. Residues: CATSRVAHHGYTF.

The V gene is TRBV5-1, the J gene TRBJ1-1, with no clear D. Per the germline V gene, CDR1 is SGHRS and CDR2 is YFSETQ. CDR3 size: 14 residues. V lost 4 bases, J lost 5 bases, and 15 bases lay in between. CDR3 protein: CASSLNSLGTEAFF. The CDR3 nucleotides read TGCGCCAGCAGCCTCAACAGCCTGGGGACTGAAGCTTTCTTT.

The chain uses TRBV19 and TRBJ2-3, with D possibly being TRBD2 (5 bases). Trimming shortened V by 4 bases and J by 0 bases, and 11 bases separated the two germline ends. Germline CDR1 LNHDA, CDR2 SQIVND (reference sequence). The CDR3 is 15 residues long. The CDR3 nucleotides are TGTGCCAGTAGTAGCGACTACCGTAGCACAGATACGCAGTATTTT. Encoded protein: CASSSDYRSTDTQYF. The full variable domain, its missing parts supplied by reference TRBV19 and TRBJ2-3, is DGGITQSPKYLFRKEGQNVTLSCEQNLNHDAMYWYRQDPGQGLRLIYYSQIVNDFQKGDIAEGYSVSREKKESFPLTVTSAQKNPTAFYLCASSSDYRSTDTQYFGPGTRLTVL.

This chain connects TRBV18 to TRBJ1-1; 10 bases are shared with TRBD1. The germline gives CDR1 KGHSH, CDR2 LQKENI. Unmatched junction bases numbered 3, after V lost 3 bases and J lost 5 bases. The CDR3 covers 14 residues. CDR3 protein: CASSPLGQGTEAFF. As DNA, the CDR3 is TGTGCCAGCTCACCTTTGGGACAGGGGACTGAAGCTTTCTTT.

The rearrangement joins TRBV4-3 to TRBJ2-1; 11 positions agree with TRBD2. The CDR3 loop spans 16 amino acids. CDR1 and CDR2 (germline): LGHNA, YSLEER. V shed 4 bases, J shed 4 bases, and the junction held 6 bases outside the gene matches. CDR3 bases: TGCGCCAGCAGCCCCCTACTAGCGGGGGCTTACAATGAGCAGTTCTTC. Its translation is CASSPLLAGAYNEQFF.

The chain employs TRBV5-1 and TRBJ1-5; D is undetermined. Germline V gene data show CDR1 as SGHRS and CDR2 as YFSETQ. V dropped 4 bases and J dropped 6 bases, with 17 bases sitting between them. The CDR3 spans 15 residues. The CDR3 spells CASSPTGSSGQPQHF. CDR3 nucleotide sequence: TGCGCCAGCAGCCCGACGGGATCAAGTGGTCAGCCCCAGCATTTT.

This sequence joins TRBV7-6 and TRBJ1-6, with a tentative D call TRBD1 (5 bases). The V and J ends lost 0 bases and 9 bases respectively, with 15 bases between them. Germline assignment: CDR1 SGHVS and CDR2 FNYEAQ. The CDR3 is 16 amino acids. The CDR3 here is CASSLAATGEGSPLHF. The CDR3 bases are TGTGCCAGCAGCTTAGCCGCAACGGGGGAGGGTTCACCCCTCCACTTT.

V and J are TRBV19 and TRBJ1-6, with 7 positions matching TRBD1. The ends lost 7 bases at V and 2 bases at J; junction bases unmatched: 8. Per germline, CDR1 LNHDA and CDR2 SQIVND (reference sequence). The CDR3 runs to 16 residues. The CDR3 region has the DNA TGTGCCAGTAACCGGGCAGGGGGTCCCTATAATTCACCCCTCCACTTT. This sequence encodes CASNRAGGPYNSPLHF.

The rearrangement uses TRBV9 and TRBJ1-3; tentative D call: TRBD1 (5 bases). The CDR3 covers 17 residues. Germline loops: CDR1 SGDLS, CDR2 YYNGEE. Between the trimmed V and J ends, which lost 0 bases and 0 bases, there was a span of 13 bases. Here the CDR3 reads CASSVVPGGPSGNTIYF. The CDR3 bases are TGTGCCAGCAGCGTAGTCCCCGGGGGACCCTCTGGAAACACCATATATTTT.

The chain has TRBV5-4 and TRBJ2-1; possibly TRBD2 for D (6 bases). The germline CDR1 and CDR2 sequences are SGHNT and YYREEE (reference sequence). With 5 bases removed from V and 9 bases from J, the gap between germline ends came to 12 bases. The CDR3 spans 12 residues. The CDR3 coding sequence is TGTGCCAGCAGTCCCGACGGGGGTGAGCAGTTCTTC. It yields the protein CASSPDGGEQFF.

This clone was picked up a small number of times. Here the CDR3 reads CASSRLATNEQFF. In DNA form, the CDR3 reads TGTGCCAGCAGTCGACTAGCGACCAATGAGCAGTTCTTC. The chain combines TRBV6-2 or TRBV6-3 with TRBJ2-1; 8 nucleotides align to TRBD2. The CDR3 is made up of 13 amino acids. V lost 5 bases, J lost 6 bases, and 3 bases stayed unmatched. The germline V gene encodes CDR1 MNHEY and CDR2 SVGEGT.

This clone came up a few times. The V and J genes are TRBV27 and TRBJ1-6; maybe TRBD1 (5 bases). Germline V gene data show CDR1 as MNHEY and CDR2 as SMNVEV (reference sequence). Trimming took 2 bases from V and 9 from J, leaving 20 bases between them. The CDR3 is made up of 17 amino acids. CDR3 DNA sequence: TGTGCCAGCAGTTTACGGGCTAATGGGGGTTTTAGTTCACCCCTCCACTTT. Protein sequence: CASSLRANGGFSSPLHF.

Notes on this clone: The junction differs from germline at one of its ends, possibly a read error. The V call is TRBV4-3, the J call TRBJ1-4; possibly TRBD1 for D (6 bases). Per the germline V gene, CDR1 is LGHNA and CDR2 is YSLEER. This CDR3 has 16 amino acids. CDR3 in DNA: TGCGCCAGCAGCCAAGTTTACGGGACAACGAATGAAAAACTGTTTTTT. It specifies CASSQVYGTTNEKLFF.

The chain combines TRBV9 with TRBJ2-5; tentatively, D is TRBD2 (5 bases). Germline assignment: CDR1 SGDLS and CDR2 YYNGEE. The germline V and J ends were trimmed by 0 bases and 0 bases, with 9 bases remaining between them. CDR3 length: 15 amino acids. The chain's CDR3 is CASSVGAGNQETQYF. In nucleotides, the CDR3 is TGTGCCAGCAGCGTAGGGGCCGGGAACCAAGAGACCCAGTACTTC.

The CDR3 spells CAIGLAGALGEQYF. The CDR3 DNA reads as TGTGCCATAGGACTAGCGGGGGCCTTGGGGGAGCAGTACTTC. The J gene is TRBJ2-7, the V gene TRBV10-3; 13 bases fit TRBD2. Germline assignment: CDR1 ENHRY and CDR2 SYGVKD. V lost 9 bases and J lost 7; bases outside the gene matches: 9. The CDR3 covers 14 residues.

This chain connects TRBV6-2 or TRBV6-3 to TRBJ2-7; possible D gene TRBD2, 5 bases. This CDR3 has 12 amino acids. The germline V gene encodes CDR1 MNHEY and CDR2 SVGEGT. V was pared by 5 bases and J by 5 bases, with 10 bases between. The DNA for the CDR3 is TGTGCCAGCAGTAGATTCGGGGACGAGCAGTACTTC. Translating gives CASSRFGDEQYF.

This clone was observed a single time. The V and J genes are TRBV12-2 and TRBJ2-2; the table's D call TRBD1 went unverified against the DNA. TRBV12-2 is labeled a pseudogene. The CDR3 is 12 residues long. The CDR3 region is CASRQGTGELFF. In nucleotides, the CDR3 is TGTGCAAGTCGCCAGGGCACCGGGGAGCTGTTTTTT.

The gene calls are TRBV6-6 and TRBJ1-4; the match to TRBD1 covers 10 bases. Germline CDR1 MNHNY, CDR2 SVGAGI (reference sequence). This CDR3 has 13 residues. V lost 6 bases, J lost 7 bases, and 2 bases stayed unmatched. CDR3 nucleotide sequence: TGTGCCAGCAGCGGGACAGGGGTTGAAAAACTGTTTTTT. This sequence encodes CASSGTGVEKLFF.

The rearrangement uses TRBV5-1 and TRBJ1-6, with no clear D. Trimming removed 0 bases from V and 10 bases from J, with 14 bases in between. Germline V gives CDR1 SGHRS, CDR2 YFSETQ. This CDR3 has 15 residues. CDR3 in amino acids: CASSLAGRAYSPLHF. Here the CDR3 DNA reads TGCGCCAGCAGCTTGGCCGGGAGGGCTTACTCACCCCTCCACTTT.

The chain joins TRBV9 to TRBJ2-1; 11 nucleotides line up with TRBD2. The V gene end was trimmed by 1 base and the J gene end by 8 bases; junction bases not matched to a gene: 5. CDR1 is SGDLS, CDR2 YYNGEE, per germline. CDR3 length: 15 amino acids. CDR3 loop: CASSVLAGGTDEQFF. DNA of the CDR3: TGTGCCAGCAGCGTACTAGCGGGGGGTACCGATGAGCAGTTCTTC.

CDR3 sequence reads: CASSLATSTDTQYF. The CDR3 DNA follows: TGCGCCAGCAGCTTGGCCACTAGTACAGATACGCAGTATTTT. This sequence joins TRBV5-1 and TRBJ2-3; tentative D call: TRBD2 (5 bases). This CDR3 region has 14 residues. CDR1 SGHRS and CDR2 YFSETQ come from the germline V gene. V lost 0 bases and J 3 bases, leaving 8 bases between the germline ends.

CDR3 sequence reads: CASSERGMGKNTEAFF. As DNA, the CDR3 is TGTGCCAGCAGTGAAAGAGGTATGGGGAAGAACACTGAAGCTTTCTTT. The V call is TRBV6-1, the J call TRBJ1-1; D remains ambiguous. The CDR3 extends over 16 amino acids. V lost 2 bases to trimming and J lost 1 base, with 14 bases between them. Germline V lookup: CDR1 MNHNS, CDR2 SASEGT.